The 2 T cell receptor beta chains below all came from one sample that was sequenced in a study of blood T cell repertoires in COVID-19. Sequenced by immunoSEQ multiplex PCR; TCRdb stores in-frame clones only, minus some. In the table there are 150,000 or so clones, just under 85% of which are singletons. Sequencing was performed on PBMCs or T cells enriched from blood (not recorded which). The receptors stem from a man aged 45 to 65 who had recovered from COVID-19.

The chain employs TRBV2 and TRBJ1-1; D unresolved. The CDR3 covers 17 residues. Germline CDR1 is SNHLY and CDR2 is FYNNEI. The V end was cut by 7 bases, the J end by 3 bases, with 24 bases between. The CDR3 DNA follows: TGTGCCAGCAAGATTCTCAGCACCGGGAAAACGGACACTGAAGCTTTCTTT. It codes for CASKILSTGKTDTEAFF.

J is TRBJ1-1 and V is TRBV28, with TRBD1 identical over 8 bases. This CDR3 has 15 residues. Per germline, CDR1 MDHEN and CDR2 SYDVKM. V trimming: 3 bases; J trimming: 3 bases; junction bases outside the gene matches: 6. For the CDR3, the DNA is TGTGCCAGCAGTTTGAGCCAGGGGGCATACACTGAAGCTTTCTTT. Amino acids: CASSLSQGAYTEAFF.